This TCR beta chain was profiled in a study of T cell changes during pregnancy in multiple sclerosis. A single count supports this clone. Only in-frame clones appear in the TCRdb table, and some are missing; sequencing was by immunoSEQ multiplex PCR. Found here are about 77,000 clones, about 92% of them singletons; the top ten hold 2.5% to 3%. This CDR3 is 15 amino acids long. With 1 base removed from V and 4 bases from J, the gap between germline ends came to 11 bases. From germline, CDR1 is LNHDA and CDR2 SQIVND (reference sequence). The chain is built from TRBV19 and TRBJ1-5; TRBD1 is a possible D gene (5 bases). The sequenced sample was peripheral blood, obtained after pregnancy. The TCR comes from a female donor in good health, enrolled as a control in a pregnancy study. DNA of the CDR3: TGTGCCAGTAGTATAGGATGGGGGGATAATCAGCCCCAGCATTTT. This translates into CASSIGWGDNQPQHF. Full variable domain (remainder filled in from reference TRBV19 and TRBJ1-5): DGGITQSPKYLFRKEGQNVTLSCEQNLNHDAMYWYRQDPGQGLRLIYYSQIVNDFQKGDIAEGYSVSREKKESFPLTVTSAQKNPTAFYLCASSIGWGDNQPQHFGDGTRLSIL.